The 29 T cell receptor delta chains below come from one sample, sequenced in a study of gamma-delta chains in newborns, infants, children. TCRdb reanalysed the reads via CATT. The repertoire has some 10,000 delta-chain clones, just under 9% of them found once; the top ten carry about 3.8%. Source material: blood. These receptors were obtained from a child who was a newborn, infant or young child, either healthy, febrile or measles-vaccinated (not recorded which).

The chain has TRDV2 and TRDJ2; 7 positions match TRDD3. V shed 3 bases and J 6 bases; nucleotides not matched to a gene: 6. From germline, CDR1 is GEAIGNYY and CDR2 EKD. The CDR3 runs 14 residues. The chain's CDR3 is CACDPLTGAAQLFF. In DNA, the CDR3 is TGTGCCTGTGACCCGCTTACTGGGGCAGCACAACTCTTCTTT.

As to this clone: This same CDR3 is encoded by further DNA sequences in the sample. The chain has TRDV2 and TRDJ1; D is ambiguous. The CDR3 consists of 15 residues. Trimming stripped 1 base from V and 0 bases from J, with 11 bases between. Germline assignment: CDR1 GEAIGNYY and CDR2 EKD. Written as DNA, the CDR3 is TGTGCCTGTGACACGCTCGGGCCCTACACCGATAAACTCATCTTT. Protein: CACDTLGPYTDKLIF.

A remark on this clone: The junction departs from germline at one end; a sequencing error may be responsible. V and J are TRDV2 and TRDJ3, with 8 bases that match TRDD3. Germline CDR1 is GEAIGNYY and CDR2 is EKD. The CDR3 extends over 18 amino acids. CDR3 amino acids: CACDSTGDTSRDTRQMFF. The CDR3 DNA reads TGTGCCTGTGACAGTACTGGGGATACCTCCCGGGACACCCGACAGATGTTTTTC.

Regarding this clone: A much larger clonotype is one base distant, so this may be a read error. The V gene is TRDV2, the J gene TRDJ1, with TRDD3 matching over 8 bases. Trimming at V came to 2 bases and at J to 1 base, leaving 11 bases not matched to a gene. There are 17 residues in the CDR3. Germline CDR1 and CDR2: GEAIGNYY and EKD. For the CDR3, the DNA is TGTGCCTGTGACAGACTGGGGGGCGAGACGTGCACCGATAAACTCATCTTT. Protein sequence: CACDRLGGETCTDKLIF.

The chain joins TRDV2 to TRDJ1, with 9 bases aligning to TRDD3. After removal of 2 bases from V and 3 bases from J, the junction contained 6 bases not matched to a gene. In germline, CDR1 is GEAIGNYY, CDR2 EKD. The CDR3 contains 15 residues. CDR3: CACDSLGIRADKLIF. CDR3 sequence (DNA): TGTGCCTGTGACAGTTTGGGGATACGCGCCGATAAACTCATCTTT.

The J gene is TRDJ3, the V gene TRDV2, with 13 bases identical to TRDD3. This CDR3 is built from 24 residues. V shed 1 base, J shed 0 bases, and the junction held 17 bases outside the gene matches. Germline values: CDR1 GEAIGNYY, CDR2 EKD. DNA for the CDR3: TGTGCCTGTGACACGGGCCGGACTGGAACTGGGGGATACGAGAGCTCCTGGGACACCCGACAGATGTTTTTC. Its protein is CACDTGRTGTGGYESSWDTRQMFF.

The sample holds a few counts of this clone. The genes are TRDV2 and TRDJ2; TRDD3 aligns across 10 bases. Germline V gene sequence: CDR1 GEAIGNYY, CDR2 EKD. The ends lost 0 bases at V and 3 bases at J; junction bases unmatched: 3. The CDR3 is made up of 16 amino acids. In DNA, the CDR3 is TGTGCCTGTGACACCATGGGGGATACTCTGACAGCACAACTCTTCTTT. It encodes CACDTMGDTLTAQLFF.

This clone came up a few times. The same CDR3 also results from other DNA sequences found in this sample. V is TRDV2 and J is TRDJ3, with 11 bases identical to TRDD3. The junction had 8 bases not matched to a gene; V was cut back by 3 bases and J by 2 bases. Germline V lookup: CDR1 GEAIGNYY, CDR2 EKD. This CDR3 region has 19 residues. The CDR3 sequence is CACDALLGDTPWDTRQMFF. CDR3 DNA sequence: TGTGCCTGTGACGCCCTGCTGGGGGATACTCCCTGGGACACCCGACAGATGTTTTTC.

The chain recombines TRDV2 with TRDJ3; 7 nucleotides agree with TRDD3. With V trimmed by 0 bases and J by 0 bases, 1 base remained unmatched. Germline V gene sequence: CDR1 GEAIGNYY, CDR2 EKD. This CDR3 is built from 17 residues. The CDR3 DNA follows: TGTGCCTGTGACACCATGGGGGACTCCTGGGACACCCGACAGATGTTTTTC. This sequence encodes CACDTMGDSWDTRQMFF.

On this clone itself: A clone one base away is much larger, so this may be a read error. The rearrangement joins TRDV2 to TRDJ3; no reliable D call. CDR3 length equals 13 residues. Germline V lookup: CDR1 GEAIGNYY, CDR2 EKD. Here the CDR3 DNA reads TGTGCCTGTGACACCTGGGTCACCCGACAGATGTTTTTC. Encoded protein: CACDTWVTRQMFF.

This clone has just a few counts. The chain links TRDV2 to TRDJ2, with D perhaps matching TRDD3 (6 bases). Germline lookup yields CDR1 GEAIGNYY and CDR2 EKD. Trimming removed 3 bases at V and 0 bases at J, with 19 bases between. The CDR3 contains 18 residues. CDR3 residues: CACDPVQIRESLTAQLFF. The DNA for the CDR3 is TGTGCCTGTGACCCCGTCCAGATACGGGAGTCTTTGACAGCACAACTCTTCTTT.

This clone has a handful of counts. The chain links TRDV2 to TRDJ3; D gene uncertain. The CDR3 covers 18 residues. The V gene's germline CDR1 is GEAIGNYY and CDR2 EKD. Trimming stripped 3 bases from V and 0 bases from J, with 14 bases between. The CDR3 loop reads CACDQGFFSSWDTRQMFF. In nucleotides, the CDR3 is TGTGCCTGTGACCAAGGATTTTTCAGCTCCTGGGACACCCGACAGATGTTTTTC.

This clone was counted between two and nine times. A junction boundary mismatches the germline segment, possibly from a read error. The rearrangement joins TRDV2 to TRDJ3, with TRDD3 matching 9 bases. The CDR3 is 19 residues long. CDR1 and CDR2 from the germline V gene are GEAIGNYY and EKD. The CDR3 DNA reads TGTGCCTGTGACACCCCTGGGGATACGCGCTCCTGGGACGCCCGACAGATGTTTTTC. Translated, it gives CACDTPGDTRSWDARQMFF.

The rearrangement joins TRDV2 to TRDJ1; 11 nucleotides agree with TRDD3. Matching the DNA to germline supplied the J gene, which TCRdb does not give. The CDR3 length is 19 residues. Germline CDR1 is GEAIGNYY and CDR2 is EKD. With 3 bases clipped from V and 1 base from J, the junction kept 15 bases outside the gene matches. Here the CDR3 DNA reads TGTGCCTGTGACGGGTTGGGGGATACGCAGCGGATCGGCACCGATAAACTCATCTTT. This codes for CACDGLGDTQRIGTDKLIF.

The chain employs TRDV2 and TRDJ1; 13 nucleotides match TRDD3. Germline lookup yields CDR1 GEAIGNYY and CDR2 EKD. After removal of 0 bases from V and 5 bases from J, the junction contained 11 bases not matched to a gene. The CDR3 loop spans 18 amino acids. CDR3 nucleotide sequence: TGTGCCTGTGACACCCTACGTACTGGGGGATACGGAGAGGATAAACTCATCTTT. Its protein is CACDTLRTGGYGEDKLIF.

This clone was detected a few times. As DNA, the CDR3 is TGTGCCTGTGACACCGCTGAAAGGGCTGGGTCCGACGGGTTCGATAAACTCATCTTT. The encoded protein is CACDTAERAGSDGFDKLIF. This chain connects TRDV2 to TRDJ1; the D gene is possibly TRDD3 (5 bases). CDR1 GEAIGNYY and CDR2 EKD come from the germline V gene. Trimming stripped 0 bases from V and 4 bases from J, with 26 bases between. The CDR3 extends over 19 amino acids.

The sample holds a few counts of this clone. The CDR3 is CACDTIAIPTPTGGYWATTDKLIF. CDR3 coding DNA: TGTGCCTGTGACACCATCGCAATTCCTACTCCAACTGGGGGATACTGGGCTACCACCGATAAACTCATCTTT. The chain uses TRDV2 and TRDJ1; 12 nucleotides align to TRDD3. The germline V gene encodes CDR1 GEAIGNYY and CDR2 EKD. This CDR3 is built from 24 residues. J lost 1 base, V lost 0 bases, and 26 bases had no gene match.

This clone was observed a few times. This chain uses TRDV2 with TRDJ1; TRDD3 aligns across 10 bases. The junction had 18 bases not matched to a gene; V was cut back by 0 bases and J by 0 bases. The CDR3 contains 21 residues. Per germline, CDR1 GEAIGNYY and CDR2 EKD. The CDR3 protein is CACDTLPVSTGGFPYTDKLIF. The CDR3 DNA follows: TGTGCCTGTGACACCTTACCGGTTTCTACTGGGGGATTCCCGTACACCGATAAACTCATCTTT.

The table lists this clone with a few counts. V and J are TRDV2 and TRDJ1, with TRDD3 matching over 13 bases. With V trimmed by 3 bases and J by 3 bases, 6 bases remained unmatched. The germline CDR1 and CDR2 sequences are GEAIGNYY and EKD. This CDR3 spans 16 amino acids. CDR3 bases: TGTGCCTGTGACGCCCTACTGGGGGATACGTCCGATAAACTCATCTTT. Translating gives CACDALLGDTSDKLIF.

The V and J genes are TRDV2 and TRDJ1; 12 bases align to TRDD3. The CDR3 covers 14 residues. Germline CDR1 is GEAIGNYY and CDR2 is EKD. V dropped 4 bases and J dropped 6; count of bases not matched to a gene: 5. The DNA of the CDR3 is TGTGCCTGTGAACGACTGGGGGATACCCATAAACTCATCTTT. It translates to CACERLGDTHKLIF.

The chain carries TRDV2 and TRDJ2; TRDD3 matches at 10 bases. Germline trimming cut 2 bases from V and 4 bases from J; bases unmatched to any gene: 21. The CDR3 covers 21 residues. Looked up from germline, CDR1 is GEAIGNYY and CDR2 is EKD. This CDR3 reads CACDNIRGGGYPYAKTAQLFF. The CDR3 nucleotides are TGTGCCTGTGACAACATCAGAGGTGGGGGATACCCCTATGCAAAGACAGCACAACTCTTCTTT.

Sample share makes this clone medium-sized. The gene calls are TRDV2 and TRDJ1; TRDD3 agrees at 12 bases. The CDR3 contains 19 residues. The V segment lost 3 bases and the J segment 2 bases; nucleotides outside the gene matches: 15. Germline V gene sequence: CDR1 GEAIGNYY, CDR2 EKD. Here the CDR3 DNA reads TGTGCCTGTGACTCCCTTACTGGGGGATACCAGGCCCTGACCGATAAACTCATCTTT. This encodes CACDSLTGGYQALTDKLIF.

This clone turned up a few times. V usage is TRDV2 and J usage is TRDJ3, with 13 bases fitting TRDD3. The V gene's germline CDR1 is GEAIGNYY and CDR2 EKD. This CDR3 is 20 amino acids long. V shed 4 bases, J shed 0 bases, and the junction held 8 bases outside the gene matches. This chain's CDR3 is CACDYVLGDTGSWDTRQMFF. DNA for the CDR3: TGTGCCTGTGATTACGTACTGGGGGATACGGGCTCCTGGGACACCCGACAGATGTTTTTC.

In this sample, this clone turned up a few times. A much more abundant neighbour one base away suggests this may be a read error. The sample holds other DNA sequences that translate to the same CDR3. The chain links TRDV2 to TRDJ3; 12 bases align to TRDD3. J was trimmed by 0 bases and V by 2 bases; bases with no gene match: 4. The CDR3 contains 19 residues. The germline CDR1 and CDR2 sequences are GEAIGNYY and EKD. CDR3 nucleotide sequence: TGTGCCTGTGACAAAGTACTGGGGGATACCTCCTGGGACACCCGACAGATGTTTTTC. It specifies CACDKVLGDTSWDTRQMFF.

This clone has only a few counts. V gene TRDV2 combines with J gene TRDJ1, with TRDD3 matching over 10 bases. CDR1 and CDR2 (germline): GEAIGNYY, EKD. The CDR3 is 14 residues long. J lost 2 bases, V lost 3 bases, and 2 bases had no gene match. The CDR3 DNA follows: TGTGCCTGTGACGTCTGGGGGATAACCGATAAACTCATCTTT. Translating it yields CACDVWGITDKLIF.

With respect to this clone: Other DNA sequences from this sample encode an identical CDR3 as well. The CDR3 region is CACDILGSWDTRQMFF. Here the CDR3 DNA reads TGTGCCTGTGACATACTGGGCTCCTGGGACACCCGACAGATGTTTTTC. The chain joins TRDV2 to TRDJ3; weak D call: TRDD3 (6 bases). CDR1 is GEAIGNYY and CDR2 is EKD in the germline V gene. This CDR3 comprises 16 residues. Trimming cost V 2 bases and J 0 bases, with 7 bases left between them.

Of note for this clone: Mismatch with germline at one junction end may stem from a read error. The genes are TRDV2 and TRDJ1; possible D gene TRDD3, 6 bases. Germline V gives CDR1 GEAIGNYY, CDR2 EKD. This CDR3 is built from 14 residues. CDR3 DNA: TGTGCCTGTGACGCCCTGGGGATTACCGATAAACCCATCTTT. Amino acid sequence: CACDALGITDKPIF.

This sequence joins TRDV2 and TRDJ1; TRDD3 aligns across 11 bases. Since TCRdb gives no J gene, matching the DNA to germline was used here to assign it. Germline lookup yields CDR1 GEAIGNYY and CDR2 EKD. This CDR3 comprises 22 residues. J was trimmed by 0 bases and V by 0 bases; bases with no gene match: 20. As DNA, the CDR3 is TGTGCCTGTGACACCGTGGGAGGTGGGGGATACGAGAAGTCCCAGTACACCGATAAACTCATCTTT. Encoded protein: CACDTVGGGGYEKSQYTDKLIF.

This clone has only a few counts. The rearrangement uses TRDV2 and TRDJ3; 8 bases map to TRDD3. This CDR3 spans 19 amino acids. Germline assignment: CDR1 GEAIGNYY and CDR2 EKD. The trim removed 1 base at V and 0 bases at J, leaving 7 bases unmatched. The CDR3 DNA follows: TGTGCCTGTGACACTGGGGGATCCTCCATCTCCTGGGACACCCGACAGATGTTTTTC. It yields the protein CACDTGGSSISWDTRQMFF.